This T cell receptor beta chain was identified in a study of immune evolution from preneoplasia to lung adenocarcinoma. Here immunoSEQ multiplex PCR was the method, and the copy in TCRdb shows in-frame clones only, minus some. The table lists over 6,500 clones, around 80% of them singletons. The germline V gene has CDR1 SGHVS and CDR2 FQNEAQ. V shed 5 bases and J 9 bases; nucleotides not matched to a gene: 12. The CDR3 length is 15 residues. Sequenced sample: FFPE adjacent normal lung tissue. The rearrangement joins TRBV7-8 to TRBJ2-2, with 7 bases matching TRBD1. The TCR comes from a person between 70 and 80 years old with lung adenocarcinoma. CDR3 DNA: TGTGCCAGCAGCAAAGACGGGACAGCCGGAAGGGAGCTGTTTTTT. Protein: CASSKDGTAGRELFF.